What follows describes a single TCR beta chain. Its cognate antigen is unknown. In the same sample, other DNA sequences code for this CDR3. Losses at the gene ends were 0 bases for V and 4 bases for J; bases not matched to a gene: 2. The CDR3 sequence is 14 residues long. CDR1 and CDR2 (germline): SGHTA, FQGTGA. This sample stems from a study of T cells in narcolepsy. Study summary: Donors had narcolepsy type 1 or type 2, or were healthy controls. Study-level results: Autoreactive HCRT-specific and TRIB2-specific clonotypes were marked in same-patient CSF-versus-blood CD4+ comparisons. Some memory CD4+ repertoires had no autoreactive clone sequences. Reportedly, autoreactive clonotypes were serially detected in patients' blood but not controls'.

Repertoires were generated with immunoSEQ multiplex PCR, while TCRdb's copy carries only in-frame clones and drops some. The repertoire holds tens of thousands of clones, with approximately 80% as singletons. The chain is built from TRBV7-3 and TRBJ2-5; 7 positions match TRBD2. The TCR originated in a human donor in good health. What was sequenced was memory (CD45RA-) CD4+ T cells from blood. CDR3 bases: TGTGCCAGCAGCTTAACGGGGGGGGGAGAGACCCAGTACTTC. Its protein product is CASSLTGGGETQYF.